A selection of T cell receptor beta chains follows, all from one sample in a study of blood T cell repertoires in COVID-19. Repertoires were generated with immunoSEQ multiplex PCR, while TCRdb's copy carries only in-frame clones and drops some. The sample records some 240,000 clones, 75% to 85% being singletons. The sequenced material came from peripheral blood. These receptor sequences come from a woman aged 60-75 years with active or convalescent COVID-19. Both conserved end residues are part of each CDR3. D genes are given only for firm matches. Where a row states a size, it is once, few, many or the class of an expanded clone; other rows omit it.

j_call v_call clone_size d_call cdr3_aa cdr3_nt
TRBJ2-1 TRBV3-1/TRBV3-2 . TRBD1 CASSLGTASYNEQFF TGTGCCAGCAGCCTTGGGACAGCCTCCTACAATGAGCAGTTCTTC
TRBJ2-3 TRBV11-3 . TRBD2 CASSPAGGDTQYF TGTGCCAGCAGCCCGGCGGGGGGGGATACGCAGTATTTT
TRBJ1-1 TRBV7-6 . TRBD1 CASSPGTGGNEAFF TGTGCCAGCAGCCCCGGGACAGGGGGTAATGAAGCTTTCTTT
TRBJ2-6 TRBV28 once . CASTSIPGGSGANVLTF TGTGCCAGTACCTCCATTCCAGGGGGGTCTGGGGCCAACGTCCTGACTTTC
TRBJ1-2 TRBV30 . . CAWSVQGFSGYTF TGTGCCTGGAGTGTACAGGGATTTAGCGGCTACACCTTC
TRBJ1-3 TRBV18 . . CASSPESGNTIYF TGTGCCAGCTCCCCAGAGAGTGGAAACACCATATATTTT
TRBJ2-3 TRBV6-6 . TRBD2 CASILSSGGTDTQYF TGTGCCAGCATCCTTTCTAGCGGGGGAACAGATACGCAGTATTTT
TRBJ1-1 TRBV25-1 . . CASSELGEGAYTEAFF TGTGCCAGCAGTGAATTAGGGGAGGGCGCGTACACTGAAGCTTTCTTT
TRBJ1-2 TRBV19 . . CASSIAGIAFYGYTF TGTGCCAGTAGTATCGCAGGGATCGCGTTTTATGGCTACACCTTC
TRBJ2-7 TRBV27 . TRBD1 CASSSLGTGVHYEQYF TGTGCCAGCAGTTCCCTGGGGACAGGGGTCCACTACGAGCAGTACTTC